This is a list of T cell receptor beta chains from one sample in a study of cytomegalovirus exposure and HLA in healthy donors. Repertoires were generated with immunoSEQ multiplex PCR, while TCRdb's copy carries only in-frame clones and drops some. Of around 150,000 clones listed, around 70% are singletons. Sequencing was carried out using PBMCs. The receptors stem from a man aged 18-30 years in good health and CMV-seropositive. Each CDR3 is given with its conserved first and last residue. Each record gives: V gene, clone size, J gene, D gene, CDR3 protein, CDR3 DNA. D genes are given only for firm matches. Rows give clone size only sometimes, using once, few, many, or a class for an expanded clone.

TRBV6-6	-	TRBJ1-1	-	CASSYSIGQAYEAFF	TGTGCCAGCAGTTACTCGATAGGTCAGGCATATGAAGCTTTCTTT
TRBV19	-	TRBJ2-1	TRBD2	CASSIDGLAGNYNEQFF	TGTGCCAGTAGTATAGACGGACTAGCGGGAAACTACAATGAGCAGTTCTTC
TRBV27	-	TRBJ2-1	-	CASSLLRGAPDEQFF	TGTGCCAGCAGTTTATTACGGGGGGCCCCCGATGAGCAGTTCTTC
TRBV4-2	-	TRBJ1-1	-	CASSQEWTVNTEAFF	TGTGCCAGCAGCCAAGAATGGACAGTGAACACTGAAGCTTTCTTT
TRBV6-4	-	TRBJ2-5	-	CASRGNRGETQYF	TGTGCCAGCCGAGGAAATCGGGGGGAGACCCAGTACTTC
TRBV30	-	TRBJ1-3	-	CAWGYDRHSGNTIYF	TGTGCCTGGGGCTACGATAGACACTCTGGAAACACCATATATTTT
TRBV29-1	-	TRBJ2-1	-	CSVEDGLSVGSSYNEQFF	TGCAGCGTTGAAGACGGCCTATCAGTCGGGAGCTCCTACAATGAGCAGTTCTTC
TRBV4-1	once	TRBJ2-5	-	CASSPSGTPIQYF	TGCGCCAGCAGCCCATCCGGGACACCAATCCAGTACTTC
TRBV11-3	-	TRBJ1-2	TRBD1	CASSLSAGGGYGYTF	TGTGCCAGCAGCTTGTCGGCAGGGGGCGGCTATGGCTACACCTTC
TRBV28	-	TRBJ1-4	-	CASSSPGAANEKLFF	TGTGCCAGCAGTTCTCCAGGGGCGGCTAATGAAAAACTGTTTTTT
TRBV7-2	few	TRBJ2-1	TRBD1	CASSLTGTGLSNEQFF	TGTGCCAGCAGTCTCACCGGGACAGGGCTTTCTAATGAGCAGTTCTTC
TRBV28	few	TRBJ1-2	-	CASSSVAHGYTF	TGTGCCAGCAGTTCAGTTGCACATGGCTACACCTTC
TRBV5-4	few	TRBJ2-2	-	CASSLVPRGVMGTGELFF	TGTGCCAGCAGCTTGGTGCCCAGGGGGGTGATGGGGACCGGGGAGCTGTTTTTT
TRBV28	few	TRBJ2-3	-	CASSRSSHSTDTQYF	TGTGCCAGCAGCCGGAGTAGCCATAGCACAGATACGCAGTATTTT
TRBV5-1	-	TRBJ1-2	TRBD1	CASSSEGAYGYTF	TGCGCCAGCAGCTCCGAGGGGGCCTATGGCTACACCTTC
TRBV30	-	TRBJ1-3	-	CAWSRGGFGSPGNTIYF	TGTGCCTGGAGTCGCGGGGGCTTCGGCTCCCCCGGAAACACCATATATTTT
TRBV27	few	TRBJ2-3	-	CASSPRASGTDTQYF	TGTGCCAGCAGCCCCCGGGCTAGCGGCACAGATACGCAGTATTTT
TRBV29-1	-	TRBJ1-2	TRBD1	CSVVRTGGGGYPF	TGCAGCGTTGTTAGGACAGGGGGGGGTGGCTACCCCTTC
TRBV28	-	TRBJ1-2	-	CASSFFQGHGYTF	TGTGCCAGCAGTTTCTTCCAGGGCCATGGCTACACCTTC
TRBV11-2	-	TRBJ1-2	-	CASSLRVQGIPGYTF	TGTGCCAGCAGCCTGCGGGTCCAGGGGATCCCGGGCTACACCTTC
TRBV18	-	TRBJ1-2	-	CASSPSGQGYGYTF	TGTGCCAGCTCACCTTCCGGCCAGGGCTATGGCTACACCTTC
TRBV27	-	TRBJ2-2	TRBD2	CASSLANSGRTGELFF	TGTGCCAGCAGTTTAGCTAATAGCGGGAGAACCGGGGAGCTGTTTTTT
TRBV25-1	once	TRBJ2-1	-	CASSEFNNEQFF	TGTGCCAGCAGTGAATTCAACAATGAGCAGTTCTTC
TRBV5-1	few	TRBJ2-2	TRBD2	CASSAGGRETGELFF	TGCGCCAGCAGCGCTGGAGGGCGGGAGACCGGGGAGCTGTTTTTT
TRBV30	once	TRBJ2-1	TRBD2	CAWRGLAGLGNEQFF	TGTGCCTGGAGAGGACTAGCGGGTCTAGGTAATGAGCAGTTCTTC
TRBV2	-	TRBJ2-1	-	CASSEPLAVYNEQFF	TGTGCCAGCAGTGAACCCTTAGCGGTGTACAATGAGCAGTTCTTC
TRBV7-9	-	TRBJ2-1	TRBD2	CASSNRADGRDEQFF	TGTGCCAGCAGCAACCGGGCTGATGGGAGGGATGAGCAGTTCTTC
TRBV5-1	-	TRBJ2-2	TRBD1	CASSLRQGADGELFF	TGCGCCAGCAGCTTGCGGCAGGGGGCCGACGGGGAGCTGTTTTTT
TRBV28	few	TRBJ1-1	TRBD1	CASRLQGVAEAFF	TGTGCCAGCAGACTTCAGGGGGTCGCTGAAGCTTTCTTT
TRBV15	-	TRBJ2-2	TRBD2	CATSRDTVVAGNTGELFF	TGTGCCACCAGCAGAGATACGGTGGTAGCGGGGAACACCGGGGAGCTGTTTTTT
TRBV5-4	-	TRBJ2-2	-	CASSAKGTGELFF	TGTGCCAGCAGCGCCAAGGGGACCGGGGAGCTGTTTTTT
TRBV2	-	TRBJ1-1	-	CASSVRGTSTTEAFF	TGTGCCAGCAGTGTCCGGGGAACTTCTACGACTGAAGCTTTCTTT